This T cell receptor beta chain emerged from a study of blood T cell repertoires in COVID-19. Across the whole study: T cells, B-cell-depleted T cells, or PBMCs provided the cDNA or gDNA that served as material.

Assay: immunoSEQ multiplex PCR; the TCRdb copy retains only in-frame clones and omits some. The sample contains a few hundred thousand clones, roughly 89% of which appear only once. This clone showed up many times. This CDR3 is also generated by other DNA sequences in the sample. The CDR3 is 16 residues long. V lost 3 bases and J lost 3; bases outside the gene matches: 2. Germline V lookup: CDR1 SGDLS, CDR2 YYNGEE. Sequencing was done on a sample of peripheral blood. The TCR originated in a woman in her forties who had recovered from COVID-19. The chain carries TRBV9 and TRBJ2-2, with 13 bases matching TRBD2. CDR3 residues: CASSAGLAGDTGELFF. The CDR3 DNA reads as TGTGCCAGCAGCGCCGGACTAGCGGGGGACACCGGGGAGCTGTTTTTT.